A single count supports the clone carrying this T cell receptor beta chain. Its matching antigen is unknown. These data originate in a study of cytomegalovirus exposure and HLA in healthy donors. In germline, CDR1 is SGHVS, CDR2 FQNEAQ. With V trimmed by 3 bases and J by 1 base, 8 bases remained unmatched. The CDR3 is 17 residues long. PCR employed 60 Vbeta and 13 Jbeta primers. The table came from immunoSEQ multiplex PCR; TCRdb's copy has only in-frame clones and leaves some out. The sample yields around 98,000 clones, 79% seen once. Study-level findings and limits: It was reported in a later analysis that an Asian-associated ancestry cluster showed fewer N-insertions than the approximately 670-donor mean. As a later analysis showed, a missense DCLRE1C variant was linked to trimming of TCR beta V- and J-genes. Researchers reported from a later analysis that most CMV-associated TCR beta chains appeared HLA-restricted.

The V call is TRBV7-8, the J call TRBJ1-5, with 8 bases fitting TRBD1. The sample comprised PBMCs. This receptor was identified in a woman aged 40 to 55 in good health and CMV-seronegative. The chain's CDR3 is CASSFGQGASSNQPQHF. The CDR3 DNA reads TGTGCCAGCAGCTTTGGGCAGGGGGCCAGCAGCAATCAGCCCCAGCATTTT.